The T cell receptor beta chain under discussion was sequenced for a study of CD8+CD57+ T cells in acquired aplastic anemia. CDR3 length equals 12 residues. The V gene's germline CDR1 is MNHEY and CDR2 SVGAGI. Trimming stripped 3 bases from V and 8 bases from J, with 10 bases between. Findings of the study overall: CD8+ Simpson's diversity showed no significant patient-control difference.

To note about this clonotype: The target antigen is unknown.

The sequenced patients had an expansion of CD8+CD57+ cells seen by flow cytometry. TCR beta VDJ and CDR3 profiles were obtained from a genomic DNA template. MiXCR was run by TCRdb on the reads, yielding one entry per CDR3 protein. This sample has around 200,000 distinct CDR3 sequences, with about half found just once. This chain links TRBV6-5 with TRBJ1-2; tentatively, D is TRBD1 (5 bases). Material: sorted CD4+, CD8+, or CD8+CD57+ T cells (not recorded which) from PBMCs. This sequence originates from a human donor with aplastic anemia. The CDR3 spells CASSYMGHGYTF. In nucleotides, the CDR3 is TGTGCCAGCAGTTATATGGGGCACGGCTACACCTTC.